The next 11 T cell receptor beta chains were all read from a single sample in a study of blood T cell repertoires in COVID-19. The method was immunoSEQ multiplex PCR; TCRdb's version includes in-frame clones alone and lacks a portion of them. The sample lists a few hundred thousand clones, approximately 89% occurring once. Material for sequencing was PBMCs or T cells enriched from blood (not recorded which). These receptors were obtained from a man aged 30-40 years who had recovered from COVID-19.

The chain carries TRBV7-3 and TRBJ2-7; possible D gene TRBD1, 6 bases. V gave up 1 base and J gave up 6 bases, with 13 bases separating them. The CDR3 contains 14 residues. Germline CDR1 SGHTA, CDR2 FQGTGA. DNA for the CDR3: TGTGCCAGCAGCTTAAATGCAGGGGCCTCCGAGCAGTACTTC. It is translated as CASSLNAGASEQYF.

The chain combines TRBV4-1 with TRBJ1-2, with D perhaps TRBD1 (5 bases). Germline CDR1 is MGHRA and CDR2 is YSYEKL. V dropped 1 base and J dropped 5 bases, with 11 bases sitting between them. The CDR3 length is 14 residues. Written as DNA, the CDR3 is TGCGCCAGCAGCCAAGCTGACAGCAATTATGGCTACACCTTC. Its translation is CASSQADSNYGYTF.

The chain recombines TRBV6-5 with TRBJ2-7; TRBD2 might be the D (6 bases). Trimming left V 6 bases short and J 6 bases short, with 18 bases between. Looked up from germline, CDR1 is MNHEY and CDR2 is SVGAGI. There are 14 residues in the CDR3. CDR3 nucleotides: TGTGCCAGCAGCTATGGGACCAAGGAGGGCGAGCAGTACTTC. Translated, it gives CASSYGTKEGEQYF.

The chain recombines TRBV5-1 with TRBJ1-1, with 9 nucleotides matching TRBD1. Trimming cost V 4 bases and J 1 base; bases outside gene matches: 5. The CDR3 has 15 amino acids. Per germline, CDR1 SGHRS and CDR2 YFSETQ. The CDR3 DNA follows: TGCGCCAGCAGCGCACTGGGACAGGGGAACACTGAAGCTTTCTTT. This sequence encodes CASSALGQGNTEAFF. The entire variable domain, with the rest obtained from reference TRBV5-1 and TRBJ1-1, is as follows: KAGVTQTPRYLIKTRGQQVTLSCSPISGHRSVSWYQQTPGQGLQFLFEYFSETQRNKGNFPGRFSGRQFSNSRSEMNVSTLELGDSALYLCASSALGQGNTEAFFGQGTRLTVV.

The chain is built from TRBV6-5 and TRBJ1-6; tentatively, D is TRBD1 (6 bases). The germline V gene has CDR1 MNHEY and CDR2 SVGAGI. V dropped 2 bases and J dropped 10 bases, with 12 bases sitting between them. The CDR3 loop spans 14 amino acids. The CDR3: CASSYRQVLSPLHF. DNA for the CDR3: TGTGCCAGCAGTTACCGACAGGTTTTATCACCCCTCCACTTT.

The V call is TRBV9, the J call TRBJ2-3, with TRBD2 identical over 9 bases. The CDR3 contains 15 residues. Unmatched junction bases numbered 7, after V lost 0 bases and J lost 8 bases. CDR1 and CDR2 (germline): SGDLS, YYNGEE. CDR3 protein: CASSVEASGALTQYF. Here the CDR3 DNA reads TGTGCCAGCAGCGTAGAGGCTAGCGGGGCACTTACGCAGTATTTT.

The chain carries TRBV30 and TRBJ2-7; TRBD2 matches 9 bases. Germline CDR1 GTSNPN, CDR2 SVGIG (reference sequence). The CDR3 has 18 amino acids. The V and J ends lost 3 bases and 0 bases, in that order; junction bases with no gene match: 15. Here the CDR3 DNA reads TGTGCCTGGAGCGGCCCCGTGGCGGGGGGGCCTAGCTCCTACGAGCAGTACTTC. Translating it yields CAWSGPVAGGPSSYEQYF.

The genes are TRBV7-2 and TRBJ2-5, with TRBD2 matching over 7 bases. Trimming took 4 bases from V and 9 from J; bases not matched to a gene: 8. Germline-derived CDR1 and CDR2 are SGHTA and FQGNSA. The CDR3 sequence is 13 residues long. Here the CDR3 reads CASSSPGLWAQYF. CDR3 DNA sequence: TGTGCCAGCAGCTCCCCGGGACTATGGGCCCAGTACTTC.

This sequence joins TRBV6-2 or TRBV6-3 and TRBJ1-6; 11 nucleotides line up with TRBD1. The germline V gene has CDR1 MNHEY and CDR2 SVGEGT. The CDR3 has 14 residues. Losses at the gene ends were 5 bases for V and 9 bases for J; bases not matched to a gene: 3. DNA of the CDR3: TGTGCCAGCAGTGGACAGGGGGCCGGTTCACCCCTCCACTTT. Translating gives CASSGQGAGSPLHF.

The chain has TRBV30 and TRBJ2-5; TRBD1 agrees at 7 bases. This CDR3 is built from 12 residues. CDR1 GTSNPN and CDR2 SVGIG come from the germline V gene (reference sequence). Losses at the gene ends were 4 bases for V and 13 bases for J; bases not matched to a gene: 12. DNA for the CDR3: TGTGCCTGGAACAGGGGTCCGCAGGTTCTGTACTTC. As protein: CAWNRGPQVLYF. Together with reference TRBV30 and TRBJ2-5, the CDR3 gives the full variable domain: SQTIHQWPATLVQPVGSPLSLECTVEGTSNPNLYWYRQAAGRGLQLLFYSVGIGQISSEVPQNLSASRPQDRQFILSSKKLLLSDSGFYLCAWNRGPQVLYFGPGTRLLVL.

The CDR3, as DNA: TGTGCCAGTAGTAGTGAGAGCTCCTACGAGCAGTACTTC. Protein: CASSSESSYEQYF. The genes are TRBV19 and TRBJ2-7; D remains ambiguous. Trimming left V 4 bases short and J 0 bases short, with 7 bases between. The CDR3 is made up of 13 amino acids. Germline V gene data show CDR1 as LNHDA and CDR2 as SQIVND (reference sequence).